Reported below is one T cell receptor beta chain. Its antigen remains unidentified. This sample was included in a study of cytomegalovirus exposure and HLA in healthy donors. Broader study findings: Relative to equally common others, HLA-associated TCR beta chains showed greater clonal expansion in a later analysis. The authors enumerated 150 to 200 TCR beta chains as linked to cytomegalovirus.

This CDR3 is built from 19 residues. PCR amplification relied on 60 Vbeta primers (plus 13 Jbeta primers). Authors' methods: An analysis performed later counted 75 million to 80 million unique TCR beta chains (around 9.9 million of them shared). This table comes from immunoSEQ multiplex PCR, and its TCRdb copy is limited to in-frame clones, with some not included. V and J calls plus clone size are reproduced from that table; the DNA served to infer D and trimming. The sample holds roughly 100,000 clones; roughly 80% are singletons and the top ten take over 6.5%. Sequencing was done on a sample of PBMCs. The rearrangement links TRBV21-1 to TRBJ1-4; TRBD1 is the table's D call and was not checked against the DNA. TRBV21-1 is recorded as a pseudogene. The origin of this receptor is a woman between 35 and 50 years old in good health and CMV-seropositive. Here the CDR3 DNA reads TGTGCCAGCAGCAAAGAAGGTGGCAGGGGGCGCTGTGTGTGGGAAAAACTGTTTTTT. Translated: CASSKEGGRGRCVWEKLFF.